At least ten counts were recorded for the clone carrying this TCR beta chain. The sample comes from a study of metastatic and nonmetastatic thyroid tumors. TCRdb re-called the PCR reads via MiXCR. This sample yields approximately 40,000 clones, of which less than 25% are seen a single time; roughly a sixth belongs to the top ten. V gave up 3 bases and J gave up 10 bases, with 13 bases separating them. The CDR3 loop spans 12 amino acids. Thyroid surgery was preceded by no treatment in any patient. The chain couples TRBV12-3 or TRBV12-4 to TRBJ2-7; D remains unclear. The TCR comes from a female donor with papillary thyroid cancer or a benign thyroid nodule (not recorded which). Some clones in this sample may be carry-over from other donors' samples. Sequences were obtained from blood. The CDR3: CASSFALQSQYF. The CDR3 DNA sequence: TGTGCCAGCAGTTTTGCCCTTCAGTCTCAGTACTTC.